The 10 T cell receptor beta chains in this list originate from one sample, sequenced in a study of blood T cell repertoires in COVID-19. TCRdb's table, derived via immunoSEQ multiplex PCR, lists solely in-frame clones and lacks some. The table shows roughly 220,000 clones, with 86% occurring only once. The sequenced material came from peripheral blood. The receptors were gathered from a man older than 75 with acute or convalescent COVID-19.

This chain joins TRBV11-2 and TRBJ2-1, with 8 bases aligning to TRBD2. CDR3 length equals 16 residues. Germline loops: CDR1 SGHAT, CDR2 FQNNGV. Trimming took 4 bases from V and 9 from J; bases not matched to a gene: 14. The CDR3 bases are TGTGCCAGCAGCTCCCAGATGAGCGGGAGAAGCAGTGAGCAGTTCTTC. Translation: CASSSQMSGRSSEQFF.

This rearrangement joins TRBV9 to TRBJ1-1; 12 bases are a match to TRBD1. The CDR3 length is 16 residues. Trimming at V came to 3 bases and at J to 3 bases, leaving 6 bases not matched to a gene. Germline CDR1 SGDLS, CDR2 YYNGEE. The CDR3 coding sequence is TGTGCCAGCAGCGCAGGGACAGGGGGCGCCGACACTGAAGCTTTCTTT. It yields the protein CASSAGTGGADTEAFF.

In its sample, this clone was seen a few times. CDR3 loop: CATSRAPPGTASGTGYEQYF. Written as DNA, the CDR3 is TGTGCCACCAGCAGAGCCCCCCCTGGGACGGCGAGCGGGACCGGCTACGAGCAGTACTTC. The chain recombines TRBV15 with TRBJ2-7; the match to TRBD2 covers 7 bases. V dropped 1 base and J dropped 3; count of bases not matched to a gene: 21. This CDR3 comprises 20 residues. Germline CDR1 LNHNV, CDR2 YYDKDF (reference sequence). The whole variable domain, remainder taken from reference TRBV15 and TRBJ2-7, is DAMVIQNPRYQVTQFGKPVTLSCSQTLNHNVMYWYQQKSSQAPKLLFHYYDKDFNNEADTPDNFQSRRPNTSFCFLDIRSPGLGDTAMYLCATSRAPPGTASGTGYEQYFGPGTRLTVT.

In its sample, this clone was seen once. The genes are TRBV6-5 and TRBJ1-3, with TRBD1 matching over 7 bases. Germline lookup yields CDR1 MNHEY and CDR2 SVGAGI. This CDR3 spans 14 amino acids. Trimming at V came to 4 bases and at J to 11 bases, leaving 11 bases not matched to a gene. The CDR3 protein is CASSFRDSRGPIYF. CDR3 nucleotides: TGTGCCAGCAGTTTCCGGGACAGTCGTGGGCCCATATATTTT.

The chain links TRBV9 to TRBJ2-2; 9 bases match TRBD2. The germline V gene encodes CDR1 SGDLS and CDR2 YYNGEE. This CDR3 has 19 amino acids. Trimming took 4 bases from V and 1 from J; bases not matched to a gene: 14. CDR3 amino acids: CASSPRGSGRFWNTGELFF. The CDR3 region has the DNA TGTGCCAGCAGCCCCCGTGGTAGCGGGAGATTTTGGAACACCGGGGAGCTGTTTTTT.

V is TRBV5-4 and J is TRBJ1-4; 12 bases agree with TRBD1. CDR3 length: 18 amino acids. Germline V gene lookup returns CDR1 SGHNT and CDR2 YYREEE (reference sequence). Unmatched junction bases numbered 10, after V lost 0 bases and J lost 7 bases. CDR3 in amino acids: CASSLEPGQGARGEKLFF. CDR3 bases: TGTGCCAGCAGCTTGGAACCGGGACAGGGGGCCAGGGGTGAAAAACTGTTTTTT. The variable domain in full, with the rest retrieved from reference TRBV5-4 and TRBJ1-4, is ETGVTQSPTHLIKTRGQQVTLRCSSQSGHNTVSWYQQALGQGPQFIFQYYREEENGRGNFPPRFSGLQFPNYSSELNVNALELDDSALYLCASSLEPGQGARGEKLFFGSGTQLSVL.

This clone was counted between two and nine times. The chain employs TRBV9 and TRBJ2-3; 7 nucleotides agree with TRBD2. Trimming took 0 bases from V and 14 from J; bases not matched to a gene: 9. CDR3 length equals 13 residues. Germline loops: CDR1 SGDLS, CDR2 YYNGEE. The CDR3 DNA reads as TGTGCCAGCAGCGTAGGGGGGGAGACTAGCATGTATTTT. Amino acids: CASSVGGETSMYF.

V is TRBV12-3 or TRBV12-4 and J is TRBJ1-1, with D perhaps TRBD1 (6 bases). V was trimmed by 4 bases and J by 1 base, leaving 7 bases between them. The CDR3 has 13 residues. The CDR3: CASSSGQNTEAFF. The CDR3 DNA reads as TGTGCCAGCAGTTCGGGACAGAACACTGAAGCTTTCTTT.

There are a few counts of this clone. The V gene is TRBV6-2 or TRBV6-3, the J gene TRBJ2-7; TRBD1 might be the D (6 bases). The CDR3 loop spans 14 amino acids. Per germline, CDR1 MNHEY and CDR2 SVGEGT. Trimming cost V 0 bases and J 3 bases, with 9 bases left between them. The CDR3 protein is CASSYSGHLYEQYV. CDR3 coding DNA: TGTGCCAGCAGTTACTCGGGACACCTCTACGAGCAGTACGTC.

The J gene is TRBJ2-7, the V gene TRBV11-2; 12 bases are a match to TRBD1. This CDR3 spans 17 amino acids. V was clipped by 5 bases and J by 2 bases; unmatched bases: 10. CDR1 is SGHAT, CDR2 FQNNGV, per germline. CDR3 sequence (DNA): TGTGCCAGCAGCATGGGGACAGGGGGCGCGGTTCCCTACGAGCAGTACGTC. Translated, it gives CASSMGTGGAVPYEQYV.